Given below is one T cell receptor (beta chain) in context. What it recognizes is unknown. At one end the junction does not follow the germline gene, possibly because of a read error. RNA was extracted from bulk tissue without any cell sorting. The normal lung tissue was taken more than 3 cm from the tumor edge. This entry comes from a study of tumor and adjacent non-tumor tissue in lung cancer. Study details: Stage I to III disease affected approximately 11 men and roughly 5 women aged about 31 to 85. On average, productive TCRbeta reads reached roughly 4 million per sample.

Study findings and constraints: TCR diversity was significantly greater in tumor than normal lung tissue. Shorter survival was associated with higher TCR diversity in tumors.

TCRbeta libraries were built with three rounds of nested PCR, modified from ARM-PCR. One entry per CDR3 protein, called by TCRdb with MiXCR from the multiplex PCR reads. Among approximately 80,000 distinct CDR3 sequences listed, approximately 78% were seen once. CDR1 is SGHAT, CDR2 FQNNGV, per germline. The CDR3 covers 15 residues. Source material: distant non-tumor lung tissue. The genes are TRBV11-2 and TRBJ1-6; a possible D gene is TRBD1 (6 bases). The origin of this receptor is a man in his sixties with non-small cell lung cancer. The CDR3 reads CARSLEGDNNPPLHF. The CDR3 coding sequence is TGTGCCAGGAGCTTAGAAGGGGACAATAATCCACCCCTCCACTTT.